The T cell receptor (beta chain) described here comes from a study of early T cells in non-severe SARS-CoV-2 infection (dated by TCRdb to the early 2020s). About the investigation overall: Bulk RNA from unsorted whole blood was used for TCR sequencing, so alpha and beta chains could not be paired. Study-wide conclusions, independent of this receptor: VDJdb matching was skewed toward anti-spike CD8 responses, so virus-specific expansions were likely underestimated and private and CD4 specificities were missed.

Library construction relied on 5' RACE. Reads for this sample came from a NextSeq 500. In the TCR library protocol, unique molecular identifiers were attached to individual cDNA molecules to correct for PCR bias and sequencing error. TCR alpha and beta chains were both sequenced, and the abundances of alpha and beta sequences in each sample were closely correlated with each other. On the study's bioinformatics: Decombinator V4 was used to annotate the V gene, J gene and CDR3 of the TCR sequences. Expanded TCRs were defined as changing significantly between any two time points under a Poisson model with p below 0.0001. Abundances of TCRs were expressed as counts per million after normalisation to the total number of TCRs sequenced in each sample. TRAV1-2 paired with TRAJ12, TRAJ20 or TRAJ33 defined MAIT TCRs, while TRAV10 paired with TRAJ18 defined iNKT TCRs. VDJdb, accessed 1 November 2021, was searched for CMV, EBV and SARS-CoV-2 annotated TCRs, excluding TCRs annotated for multiple antigens. The public reads were run again by TCRdb, first through fastp at Q25 and then through MiXCR, and only productive beta chains were kept. Every distinct CDR3 protein forms one entry, paired with its most common genes and DNA. In this record, the V and J calls reflect TCRdb's handling and not the investigators' own analysis. In all, the sample holds around 52,000 distinct CDR3 sequences, and roughly 12% of those were seen once. The ten largest account for approximately 2.8% of the sample.

The CDR3 holds 11 amino acids from the cysteine to the phenylalanine. The DNA shown is the 33-base CDR3, in frame from base 1. Reading the germline V gene gives CDR1 SQVTM and CDR2 ANQGSEA. V and J are trimmed by 0 bases and 12 bases, and the gene matches miss 1 base of the junction. To note about this clonotype: No antigen is known for it. Base qualities are not at hand, and no much larger clone is one base apart.

Set within a cohort of healthcare workers in London, UK, this nested case-control study involved weekly PCR testing of nasopharyngeal swabs along with blood sampling. Healthcare workers were recruited during the week of the UK lockdown, between 23 and 31 March 2020, and followed weekly for up to 16 weeks. Rearrangement joined TRBV29-1 to TRBJ2-1; 8 of the junction bases match TRBD2. Sequencing was done on a sample of whole blood. The sequence was obtained from an adult who was a healthcare worker with PCR-confirmed SARS-CoV-2 infection or an uninfected control (not recorded which). The DNA is as follows: TGCAGCGTTGAAGATCGGGAGGGGCAGTTCTTC. This gives the protein CSVEDREGQFF.